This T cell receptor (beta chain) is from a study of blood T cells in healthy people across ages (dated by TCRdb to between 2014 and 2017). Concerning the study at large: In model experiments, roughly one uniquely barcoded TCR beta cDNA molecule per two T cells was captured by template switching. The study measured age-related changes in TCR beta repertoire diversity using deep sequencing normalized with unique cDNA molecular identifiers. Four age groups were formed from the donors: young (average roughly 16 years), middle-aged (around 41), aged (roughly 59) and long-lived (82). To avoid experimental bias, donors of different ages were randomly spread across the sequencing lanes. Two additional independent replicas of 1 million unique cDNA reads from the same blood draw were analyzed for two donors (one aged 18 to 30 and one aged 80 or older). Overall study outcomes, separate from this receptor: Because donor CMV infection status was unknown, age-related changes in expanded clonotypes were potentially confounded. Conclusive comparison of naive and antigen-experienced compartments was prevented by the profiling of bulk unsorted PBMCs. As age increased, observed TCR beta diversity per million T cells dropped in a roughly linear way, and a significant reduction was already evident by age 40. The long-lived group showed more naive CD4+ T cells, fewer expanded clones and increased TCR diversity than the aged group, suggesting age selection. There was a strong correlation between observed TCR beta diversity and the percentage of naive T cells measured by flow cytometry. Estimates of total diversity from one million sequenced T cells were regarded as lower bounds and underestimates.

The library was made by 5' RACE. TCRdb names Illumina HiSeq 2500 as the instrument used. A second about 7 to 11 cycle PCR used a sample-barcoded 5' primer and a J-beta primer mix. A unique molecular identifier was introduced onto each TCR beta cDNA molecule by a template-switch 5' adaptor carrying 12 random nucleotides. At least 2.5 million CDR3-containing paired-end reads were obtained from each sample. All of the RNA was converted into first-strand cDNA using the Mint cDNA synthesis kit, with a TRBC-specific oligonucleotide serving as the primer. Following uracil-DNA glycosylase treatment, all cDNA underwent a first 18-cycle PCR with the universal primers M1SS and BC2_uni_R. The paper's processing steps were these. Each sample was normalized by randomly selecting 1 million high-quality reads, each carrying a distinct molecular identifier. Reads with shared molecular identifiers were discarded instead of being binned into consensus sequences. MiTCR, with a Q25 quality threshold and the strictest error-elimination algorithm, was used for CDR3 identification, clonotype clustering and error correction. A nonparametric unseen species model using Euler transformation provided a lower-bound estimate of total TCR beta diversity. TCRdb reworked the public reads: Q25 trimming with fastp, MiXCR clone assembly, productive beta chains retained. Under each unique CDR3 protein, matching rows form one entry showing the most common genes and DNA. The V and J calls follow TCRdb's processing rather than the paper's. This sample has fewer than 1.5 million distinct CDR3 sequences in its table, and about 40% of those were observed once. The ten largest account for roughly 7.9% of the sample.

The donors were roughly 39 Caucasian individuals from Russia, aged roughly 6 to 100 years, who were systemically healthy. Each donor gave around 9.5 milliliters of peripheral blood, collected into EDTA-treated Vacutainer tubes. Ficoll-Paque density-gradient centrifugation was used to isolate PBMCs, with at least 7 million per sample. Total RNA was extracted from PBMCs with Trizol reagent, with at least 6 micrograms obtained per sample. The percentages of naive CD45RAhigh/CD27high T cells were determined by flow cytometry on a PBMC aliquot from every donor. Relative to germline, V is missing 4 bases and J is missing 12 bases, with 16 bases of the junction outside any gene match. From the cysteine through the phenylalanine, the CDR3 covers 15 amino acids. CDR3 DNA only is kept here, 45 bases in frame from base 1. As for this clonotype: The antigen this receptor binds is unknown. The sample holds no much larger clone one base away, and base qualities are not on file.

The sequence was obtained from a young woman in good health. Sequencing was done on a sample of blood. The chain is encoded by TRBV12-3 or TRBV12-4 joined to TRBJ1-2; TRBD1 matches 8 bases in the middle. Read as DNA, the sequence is TGTGCCAGCAGTTCCGGACAGGGCGACGGGAGGAACCACACCTTC. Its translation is CASSSGQGDGRNHTF.